Listed below are T cell receptor beta chains from one sample, sequenced in a study of read filtering for tumor transcriptome and immune sequencing. TCRdb ran MiXCR on the reads and lists one entry per CDR3 protein. Here the sample spans approximately 65,000 distinct CDR3 sequences, roughly 14% being singletons. The source material was a population of CD138-negative cells sorted from bone marrow. The receptors were gathered from a donor aged 40 or older with multiple myeloma. CDR3s include the opening cysteine and the closing phenylalanine or tryptophan. Fields, in order: D gene, clone size, J gene, V gene, CDR3 DNA, CDR3 protein. The D gene is left open where the match is weak. Rows give clone size only sometimes, using once, few, many, or a class for an expanded clone.

d_gene: -; abundance: -; j_gene: TRBJ1-1; v_gene: TRBV29-1; CDR3nt: TGCAGCGTTGTGGGCAGGATGAACACTGAAACTTTCTTT; CDR3aa: CSVVGRMNTETFF
d_gene: -; abundance: many; j_gene: TRBJ1-1; v_gene: TRBV5-1; CDR3nt: TGCGCCAGCAGCTTGGTGATACCGAACACTGAAGCTTTCTTT; CDR3aa: CASSLVIPNTEAFF
d_gene: -; abundance: many; j_gene: TRBJ2-3; v_gene: TRBV9; CDR3nt: TGTGCCAGCAGTACAGCCGGGGGCATGGATACGCAGTATTTT; CDR3aa: CASSTAGGMDTQYF
d_gene: -; abundance: few; j_gene: TRBJ2-2; v_gene: TRBV6-2/TRBV6-3; CDR3nt: TGTGCCAGTAAAGTAGCGGAAATCACCGGGGAGCTGTTTTTT; CDR3aa: CASKVAEITGELFF
d_gene: TRBD1; abundance: few; j_gene: TRBJ1-2; v_gene: TRBV27; CDR3nt: TGTGCCAGCAGTAGACGGGACAGCGGCGGCTACACCTTC; CDR3aa: CASSRRDSGGYTF
d_gene: -; abundance: -; j_gene: TRBJ2-5; v_gene: TRBV9; CDR3nt: TGTGCCAGCAGCCAAGCGGAATGGCAAGAGACCCAGTACTTC; CDR3aa: CASSQAEWQETQYF
d_gene: TRBD1; abundance: many; j_gene: TRBJ1-1; v_gene: TRBV6-6; CDR3nt: TGTGCCAGCAGCTGGACAGGGAACACTGAAGCTTTCTTT; CDR3aa: CASSWTGNTEAFF
d_gene: TRBD2; abundance: many; j_gene: TRBJ2-1; v_gene: TRBV3-1; CDR3nt: TGTGCCACGCAGGGACTAGCGGCAAATGAGCAGTTCTTC; CDR3aa: CATQGLAANEQFF
d_gene: TRBD1; abundance: many; j_gene: TRBJ1-4; v_gene: TRBV7-9; CDR3nt: TGTGCCAGCAGCTTCGGTGTTCCCGGGACAGGGGGGCCAACTAATGAAAAACTGTTTTTT; CDR3aa: CASSFGVPGTGGPTNEKLFF
d_gene: -; abundance: few; j_gene: TRBJ1-2; v_gene: TRBV11-2; CDR3nt: TGTGCCAGCAGCTTAGGGTTGAGTCAGGGAAAGAGTGGCTACACCTTC; CDR3aa: CASSLGLSQGKSGYTF
d_gene: TRBD2; abundance: many; j_gene: TRBJ2-7; v_gene: TRBV29-1; CDR3nt: TGCAGCGTTGTCGTTGGGACTAGCCGCAAGCAGTACTTC; CDR3aa: CSVVVGTSRKQYF
d_gene: TRBD1; abundance: -; j_gene: TRBJ2-7; v_gene: TRBV11-2; CDR3nt: TGTGCCAGCAGCCCTTTCACCGGGACAGGGTACGAGCAGTACTTC; CDR3aa: CASSPFTGTGYEQYF
d_gene: -; abundance: many; j_gene: TRBJ1-1; v_gene: TRBV29-1; CDR3nt: TGCAGCGTTGACGGGGATGGCACTGAAGCTTTCTTT; CDR3aa: CSVDGDGTEAFF
d_gene: -; abundance: few; j_gene: TRBJ1-2; v_gene: TRBV20-1; CDR3nt: TGCAGTGCTAGAGATCGAGTGGGCCTCTATGGCTACGCCTTC; CDR3aa: CSARDRVGLYGYAF
d_gene: -; abundance: many; j_gene: TRBJ2-3; v_gene: TRBV29-1; CDR3nt: TGCAGCGTTGACGACACGACAGATACGCAGTATTTT; CDR3aa: CSVDDTTDTQYF
d_gene: -; abundance: many; j_gene: TRBJ1-1; v_gene: TRBV29-1; CDR3nt: TGCAGCGCCCGGGGGTATCGAGACACTGAAGCTTTCTTT; CDR3aa: CSARGYRDTEAFF
d_gene: -; abundance: -; j_gene: TRBJ2-1; v_gene: TRBV2; CDR3nt: TGTGCCAGCAGTGATCGGCTAGCCGGCAATGAGCAGTTCTTC; CDR3aa: CASSDRLAGNEQFF
d_gene: -; abundance: many; j_gene: TRBJ2-4; v_gene: TRBV15; CDR3nt: TGTGCCACCACCAAACACGACGGAGTTAAAAACATTCAGTACTTC; CDR3aa: CATTKHDGVKNIQYF
d_gene: TRBD2; abundance: many; j_gene: TRBJ2-7; v_gene: TRBV25-1; CDR3nt: TGTGCCAGCAGTGGGTGGACTAGCGGCTCCTACGAGCAGTACTTC; CDR3aa: CASSGWTSGSYEQYF
d_gene: TRBD1; abundance: many; j_gene: TRBJ2-7; v_gene: TRBV5-8; CDR3nt: TGTGCCAGCAGCTCGACAGGGTGGTACGAGCAGTACTTC; CDR3aa: CASSSTGWYEQYF
d_gene: -; abundance: many; j_gene: TRBJ1-6; v_gene: TRBV9; CDR3nt: TGTGCCAGCAGCGTAGGCGGCGGACAAACCCCAGGGCCCCTCCACTTT; CDR3aa: CASSVGGGQTPGPLHF
d_gene: -; abundance: few; j_gene: TRBJ2-1; v_gene: TRBV10-2; CDR3nt: TGCGCCAGCATTCAACGCAGGGGAGAGGGCGAGCAGTTCTTC; CDR3aa: CASIQRRGEGEQFF
d_gene: TRBD1; abundance: many; j_gene: TRBJ1-2; v_gene: TRBV5-1; CDR3nt: TGCGCCAGCAGCCACGGCCCCGGGACAGGGGGCGTCTATGGCTACACCTTC; CDR3aa: CASSHGPGTGGVYGYTF
d_gene: -; abundance: many; j_gene: TRBJ2-7; v_gene: TRBV29-1; CDR3nt: TGCAGCGTTTTATCCTCCTACGAGCAGTACTTC; CDR3aa: CSVLSSYEQYF
d_gene: TRBD1; abundance: -; j_gene: TRBJ1-1; v_gene: TRBV23-1; CDR3nt: TGCGCCGTCGCCTCGGGACAGGTAAAAATGAACACTGAAGCTTTCTTT; CDR3aa: CAVASGQVKMNTEAFF
d_gene: TRBD2; abundance: many; j_gene: TRBJ2-1; v_gene: TRBV11-2; CDR3nt: TGTGCCAGCAGCTTTCTGAGCGGGGTTTATAATGAGCAGTTCTTC; CDR3aa: CASSFLSGVYNEQFF
d_gene: -; abundance: few; j_gene: TRBJ2-3; v_gene: TRBV6-5; CDR3nt: TGTGCCAGCAGTTACTCTAAAGGGGCTAGCACAGATACGCAGTATTTT; CDR3aa: CASSYSKGASTDTQYF
d_gene: -; abundance: many; j_gene: TRBJ2-5; v_gene: TRBV20-1; CDR3nt: TGCAGTGGGACCCGCGACAGGAATCAAGAGACCCAGTACTTC; CDR3aa: CSGTRDRNQETQYF
d_gene: TRBD1; abundance: -; j_gene: TRBJ2-7; v_gene: TRBV9; CDR3nt: TGTGCCAGCAGCAGATACAGGGGGGCTTCCTACGAGCAGTACTTC; CDR3aa: CASSRYRGASYEQYF
d_gene: TRBD2; abundance: many; j_gene: TRBJ2-3; v_gene: TRBV6-4; CDR3nt: TGTGCCAGCAGTGACCTAGCGGGTAGCACAGATACGCAGTATTTT; CDR3aa: CASSDLAGSTDTQYF
d_gene: -; abundance: once; j_gene: TRBJ2-1; v_gene: TRBV27; CDR3nt: TGCGCCAGCAGTCCCCTGGCGCGCTTCAATGAGCAGTTCTTC; CDR3aa: CASSPLARFNEQFF
d_gene: -; abundance: -; j_gene: TRBJ2-7; v_gene: TRBV3-1; CDR3nt: TGTGCCAGCAGCAACCAGCGGACCCCAACCTACGAGCAGTACTTT; CDR3aa: CASSNQRTPTYEQYF
d_gene: TRBD2; abundance: many; j_gene: TRBJ2-3; v_gene: TRBV19; CDR3nt: TGTGCCAGTAGTACCCACAGACTAGCGGGATACACAGATACGCAGTATTTT; CDR3aa: CASSTHRLAGYTDTQYF
d_gene: TRBD1; abundance: many; j_gene: TRBJ2-2; v_gene: TRBV6-5; CDR3nt: TGTGCCAGCAGTTTTGACAGGGCGAACACCGGGGAGCTGTTTTTT; CDR3aa: CASSFDRANTGELFF
d_gene: TRBD2; abundance: -; j_gene: TRBJ2-1; v_gene: TRBV7-2; CDR3nt: TGTGCCAGCAGGTTTCGGCGGGAGAGTATGAATGAGCAGTTCTTC; CDR3aa: CASRFRRESMNEQFF
d_gene: -; abundance: -; j_gene: TRBJ2-2; v_gene: TRBV30; CDR3nt: TGTGCCTGGGACGTGGCCTTAGCCAAGAAGAACATCGGGGAGCTGTTTTTT; CDR3aa: CAWDVALAKKNIGELFF
d_gene: -; abundance: many; j_gene: TRBJ1-1; v_gene: TRBV7-9; CDR3nt: TGTGCCAGCAGCTATACGGGGGGCACTGAAGCTTTCTTT; CDR3aa: CASSYTGGTEAFF
d_gene: TRBD2; abundance: many; j_gene: TRBJ2-7; v_gene: TRBV29-1; CDR3nt: TGCAGCGCTGTGACTAGCAGGTCCTACGAGCAGTACTTC; CDR3aa: CSAVTSRSYEQYF
d_gene: -; abundance: many; j_gene: TRBJ2-7; v_gene: TRBV7-9; CDR3nt: TGTGCCAGCAGCTTATGGCAACGGGACGGAACCTACGAGCAGTACTTC; CDR3aa: CASSLWQRDGTYEQYF
d_gene: TRBD2; abundance: many; j_gene: TRBJ2-3; v_gene: TRBV7-9; CDR3nt: TGTGCCAGCAGCTTAGGACTAGCGGGAGACACGCAGTATTTT; CDR3aa: CASSLGLAGDTQYF
d_gene: TRBD1; abundance: few; j_gene: TRBJ2-1; v_gene: TRBV5-1; CDR3nt: TGCGCCAGCAGGAACCCGACCGGGACAGAGTCCTACAATGAGCAGTTCTTC; CDR3aa: CASRNPTGTESYNEQFF